This T cell receptor (beta chain) was captured in a study of T cells in women clearing cervical HPV infection. TCRdb's table, derived via immunoSEQ multiplex PCR, lists solely in-frame clones and lacks some. Recorded for this sample: tens of thousands of clones. The TCR was taken from a woman between 18 and 75 years old with a cervical HPV16 infection that either progressed to CIN3+ or cleared (not recorded which). The sequencing sample was made of blood buffy coat.

The CDR3 bases that were read are TGTGCCAGCAGCTTAGCCCCCGGTAGCAATCAGCCC. Translating it yields CASSLAPGSNQP. The whole CDR3 protein is CASSLAPGSNQPQHF. This chain joins TRBV7-6 and TRBJ1-5; D gene ambiguous. The CDR3 goes on 3 residues after the read ends, and that part is filled in from the germline J gene. Between the trimmed V and J ends, which lost 0 bases and 0 bases, there was a span of 6 bases. Germline V lookup: CDR1 SGHVS, CDR2 FNYEAQ. This CDR3 has 15 residues.